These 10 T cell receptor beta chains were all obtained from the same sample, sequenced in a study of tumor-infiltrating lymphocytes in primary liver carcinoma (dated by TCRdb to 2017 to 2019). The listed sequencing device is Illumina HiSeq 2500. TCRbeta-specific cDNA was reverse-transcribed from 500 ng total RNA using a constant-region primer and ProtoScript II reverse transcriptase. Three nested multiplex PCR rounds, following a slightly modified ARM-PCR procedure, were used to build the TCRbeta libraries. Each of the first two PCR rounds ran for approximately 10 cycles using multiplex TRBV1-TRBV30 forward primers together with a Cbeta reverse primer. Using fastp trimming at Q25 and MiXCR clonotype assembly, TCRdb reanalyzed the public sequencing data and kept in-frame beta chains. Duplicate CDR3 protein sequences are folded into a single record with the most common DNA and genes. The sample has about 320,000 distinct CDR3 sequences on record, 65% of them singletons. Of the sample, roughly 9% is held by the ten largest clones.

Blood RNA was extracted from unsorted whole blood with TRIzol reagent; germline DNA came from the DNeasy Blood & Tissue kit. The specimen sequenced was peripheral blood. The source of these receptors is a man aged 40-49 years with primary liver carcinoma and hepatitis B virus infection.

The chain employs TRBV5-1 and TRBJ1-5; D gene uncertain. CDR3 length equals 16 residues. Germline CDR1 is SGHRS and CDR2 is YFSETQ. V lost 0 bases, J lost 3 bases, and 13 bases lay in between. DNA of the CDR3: TGCGCCAGCAGCTTGGGTATAGGAAGCTACAATCAGCCCCAGCATTTT. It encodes CASSLGIGSYNQPQHF.

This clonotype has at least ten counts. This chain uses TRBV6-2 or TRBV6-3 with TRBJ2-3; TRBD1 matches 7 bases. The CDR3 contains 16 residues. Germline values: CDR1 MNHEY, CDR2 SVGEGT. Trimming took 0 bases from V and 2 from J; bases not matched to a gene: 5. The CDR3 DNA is TGTGCCAGCAGTTACTCAACAGGGGATTACACAGATACGCAGTATTTT. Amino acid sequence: CASSYSTGDYTDTQYF.

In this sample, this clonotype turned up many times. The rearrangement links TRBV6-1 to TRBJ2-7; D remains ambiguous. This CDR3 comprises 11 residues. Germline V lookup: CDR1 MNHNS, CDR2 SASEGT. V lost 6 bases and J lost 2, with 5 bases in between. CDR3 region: CASREPYEQYF. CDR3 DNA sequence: TGTGCCAGCAGAGAACCCTACGAGCAGTACTTC.

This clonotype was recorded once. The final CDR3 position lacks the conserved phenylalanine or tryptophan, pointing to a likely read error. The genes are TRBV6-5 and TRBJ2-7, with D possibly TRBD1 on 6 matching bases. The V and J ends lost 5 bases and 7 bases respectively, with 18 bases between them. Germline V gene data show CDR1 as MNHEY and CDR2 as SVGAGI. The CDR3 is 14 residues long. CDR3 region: CASSHTGTWGEQYS. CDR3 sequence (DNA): TGTGCCAGCAGTCACACAGGGACATGGGGAGAGCAGTACTCC.

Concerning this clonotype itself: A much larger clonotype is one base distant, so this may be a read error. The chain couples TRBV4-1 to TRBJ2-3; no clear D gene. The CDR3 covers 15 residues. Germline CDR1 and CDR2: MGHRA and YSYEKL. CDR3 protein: CASRDQDGRTDTQYF. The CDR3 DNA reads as TGTGCCAGCAGAGACCAGGACGGACGCACAGATACGCAGTATTTT.

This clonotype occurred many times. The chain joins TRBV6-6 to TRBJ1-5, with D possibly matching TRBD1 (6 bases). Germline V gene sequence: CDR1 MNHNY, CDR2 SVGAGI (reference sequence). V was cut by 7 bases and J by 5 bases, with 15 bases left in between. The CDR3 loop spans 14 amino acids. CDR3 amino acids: CASKPVGGHQPQHF. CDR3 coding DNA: TGTGCCAGCAAACCTGTAGGGGGGCATCAGCCCCAGCATTTT.

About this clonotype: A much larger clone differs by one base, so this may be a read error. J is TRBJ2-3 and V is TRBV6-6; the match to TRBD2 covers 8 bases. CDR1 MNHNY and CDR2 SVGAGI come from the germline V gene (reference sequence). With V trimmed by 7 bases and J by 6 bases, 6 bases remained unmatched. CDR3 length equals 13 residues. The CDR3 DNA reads TGTGCCAGCAAGGAGCGGGAGATGGATACGCAGTATTTT. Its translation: CASKEREMDTQYF.

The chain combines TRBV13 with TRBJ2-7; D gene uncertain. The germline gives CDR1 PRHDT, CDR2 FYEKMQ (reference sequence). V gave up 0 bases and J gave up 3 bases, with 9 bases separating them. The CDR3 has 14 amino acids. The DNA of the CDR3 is TGTGCCAGCAGCTTAGGCGCCTCTTACTACGAGCAGTACTTC. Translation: CASSLGASYYEQYF.

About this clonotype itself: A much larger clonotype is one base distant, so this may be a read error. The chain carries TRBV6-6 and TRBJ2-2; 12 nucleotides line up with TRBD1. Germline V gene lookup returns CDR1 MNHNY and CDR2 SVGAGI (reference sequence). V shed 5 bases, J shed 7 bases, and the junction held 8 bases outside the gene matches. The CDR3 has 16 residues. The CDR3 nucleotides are TGTGCCAGCAGTCAAACCGGGACAGGGGGCATCGGGGAGCTGTTTTTT. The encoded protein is CASSQTGTGGIGELFF.

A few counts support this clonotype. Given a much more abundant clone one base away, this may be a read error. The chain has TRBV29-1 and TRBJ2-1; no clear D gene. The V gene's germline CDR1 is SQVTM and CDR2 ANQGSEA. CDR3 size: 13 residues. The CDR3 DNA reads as TGCAGCATTGACCGTACACAAGGGAATGAGCAGTTCTTC. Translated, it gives CSIDRTQGNEQFF.